This TCR beta chain derives from a study of post-analysis software for immune sequencing data. Turning to the study itself: In terms of disease course, relapsing-remitting, secondary progressive and progressive-relapsing multiple sclerosis were included. Points from the study as a whole: Higher frequency in patients than in controls was seen for about five TRBV segments, with TRBV5-6, TRBV5-1 and TRBV20-1 among them.

V lost 2 bases to trimming and J lost 14 bases; unmatched junction nucleotides: 12. Germline V lookup: CDR1 SGDLS, CDR2 YYNGEE. CDR3 size: 15 residues. Regarding this clonotype: What it binds is not known.

Unique molecular identifiers were carried by the TCR beta cDNA libraries. In TCRdb, the PCR reads were re-called with MiXCR into one record per CDR3 protein. The sample has about 810,000 distinct CDR3 sequences; approximately 50% are singletons. The receptor's source is a girl aged 5 to 17 with multiple sclerosis. V is TRBV9 and J is TRBJ1-6; 8 bases line up with TRBD1. Material: blood. CDR3 sequence (DNA): TGTGCCAGCAGCGTGGGGACAGGCCGTACAGAATCCCTCCACTTT. Protein sequence: CASSVGTGRTESLHF.